This TCR beta chain was sequenced for a study of blood T cell repertoires in COVID-19. The CDR3 runs 13 residues. Trimming took off 8 bases at V and 4 bases at J, with 13 bases between the two ends. Germline V CDR1 and CDR2: MNHEY, SMNVEV (reference sequence). Some clones are missing from TCRdb's copy, which holds only in-frame ones; the method was immunoSEQ multiplex PCR. The profile shows under 200,000 clones, approximately 84% of them singletons. The gene calls are TRBV27 and TRBJ2-3; D is possibly TRBD2 (5 bases). The sample was peripheral blood. The TCR originated in a man in his forties who had recovered from COVID-19. The DNA for the CDR3 is TGTGCCAGCTCTAGCCATCCCCCAGATACGCAGTATTTT. This codes for CASSSHPPDTQYF.